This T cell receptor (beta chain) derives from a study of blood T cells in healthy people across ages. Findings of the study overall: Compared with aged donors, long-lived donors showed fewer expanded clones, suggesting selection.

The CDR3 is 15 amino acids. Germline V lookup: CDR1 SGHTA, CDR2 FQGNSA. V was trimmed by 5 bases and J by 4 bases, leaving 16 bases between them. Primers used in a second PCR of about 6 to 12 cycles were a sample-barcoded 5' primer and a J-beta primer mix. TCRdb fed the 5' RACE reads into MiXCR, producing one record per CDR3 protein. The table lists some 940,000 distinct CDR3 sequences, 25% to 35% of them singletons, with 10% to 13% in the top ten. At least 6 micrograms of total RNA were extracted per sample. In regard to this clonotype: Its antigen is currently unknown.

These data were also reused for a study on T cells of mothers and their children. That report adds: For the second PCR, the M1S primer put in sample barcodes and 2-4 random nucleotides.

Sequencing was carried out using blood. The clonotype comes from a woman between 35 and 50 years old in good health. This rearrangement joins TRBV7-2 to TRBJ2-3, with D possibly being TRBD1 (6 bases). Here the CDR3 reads CASSIQGFGADTQYF. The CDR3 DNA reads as TGTGCCAGCAGCATACAGGGATTCGGCGCAGATACGCAGTATTTT.